The rows below give T cell receptor beta chains drawn from one sample of a study of T-cell reconstitution after alpha-beta-depleted transplantation in children. MiXCR was run by TCRdb on the PCR reads, yielding one entry per CDR3 protein. The profile shows about 610,000 distinct CDR3 sequences, more than 9% of them singletons. Source: PBMCs from the stem cell graft donor, taken from the stem cell graft. Source of these receptors: a human donor who donated a stem cell graft to a child with acute myeloid leukemia. CDR3s include the opening cysteine and the closing phenylalanine or tryptophan. The D gene is left open where the match is weak. A clone size is listed for some rows: how often the clone was seen (once, few, many), or a class if it is expanded.

d_call clone_size j_call v_call cdr3_nt cdr3_aa
TRBD2 many TRBJ2-1 TRBV5-1 TGCGCCAGCAGCTTGGGTAACGGGACTAGCGGATACAATGAGCAGTTCTTC CASSLGNGTSGYNEQFF
. few TRBJ1-3 TRBV28 TGTGCCAGCACCCGTCCCCCAACAGGGACTGGAAACACCATATATTTT CASTRPPTGTGNTIYF
TRBD1 few TRBJ2-7 TRBV7-2 TGTGCCAGCAGCCCGGACAGGGGGACCGAGCAGTACTTC CASSPDRGTEQYF
. few TRBJ2-2 TRBV20-1 TGCAGTGCTACTTCCGGGTCTAAAGGCACCGGGGAGCTGTTTTTT CSATSGSKGTGELFF
. . TRBJ2-1 TRBV5-1 TGCGCCAGCAGCTCCTCTCCAGCGCCTTACAATGAGCAGTTCTTC CASSSSPAPYNEQFF
. few TRBJ2-7 TRBV9 TGTGCCAGCAGCGTAGATTCACAAGTAAACTACGAGCAGTACTTC CASSVDSQVNYEQYF
. few TRBJ1-5 TRBV3-1 TGTGCCAGCAGCCCTATAGGGGGTCAGCCCCAGCATTTT CASSPIGGQPQHF
TRBD2 few TRBJ2-2 TRBV9 TGTGCCAGCAGCCCCCGGGGGGGATTGAACACCGGGGAGCTGTTTTTT CASSPRGGLNTGELFF
TRBD1 few TRBJ1-2 TRBV7-9 TGTGCCAGCAGCATTATCCCCGGACAGGGAGAGAACTATGGCTACACCTTC CASSIIPGQGENYGYTF
TRBD1 . TRBJ2-7 TRBV29-1 TGCAGCGTTAGACAGGGGACGGTGGGTTCCTACGAGCAGTACTTC CSVRQGTVGSYEQYF
. many TRBJ2-1 TRBV6-1 TGTGCCAGCAGTGAATACGCAAAAAGGAACAGCGAGCAGTTCTTC CASSEYAKRNSEQFF
. . TRBJ1-2 TRBV5-6 TGTGCCAGCAGCTTGTGGCCAGGGGTCCGCGGCTACACCTTC CASSLWPGVRGYTF
TRBD1 many TRBJ1-2 TRBV20-1 TGCAGTGCACAAGGGACAGGGGGCGTCGGAGCTAACTATGGCTACACCTTC CSAQGTGGVGANYGYTF
. many TRBJ1-1 TRBV29-1 TGCAGCGTTGGAGGTGGAGGCACGGCGAAGACTGAAGCTTTCTTT CSVGGGGTAKTEAFF
. few TRBJ2-3 TRBV7-3 TGTGCCAGCAGCTTAATGGGAGACACAGATACGCAGTATTTT CASSLMGDTDTQYF
. . TRBJ2-1 TRBV21-1 TGTGCCAGCAGCGCAGGGATAGAGAGCAACAATGAGCAGTTCTTC CASSAGIESNNEQFF
. few TRBJ2-3 TRBV20-1 TGCAGTGCTAGAGATCAGAAACTCAGTAAAACAGATACGCAGTATTTT CSARDQKLSKTDTQYF
. few TRBJ2-3 TRBV7-9 TGTGCCAGCCAATTAGACACAGATACGCAGTATTTT CASQLDTDTQYF
TRBD2 . TRBJ2-3 TRBV20-1 TGCAGTGCTAGAGAGAGGGGACTAGCGGCCACAGATACGCAGTATTTT CSARERGLAATDTQYF
. . TRBJ2-7 TRBV5-6 TGTGCCAGCAGCTTGGACTTCTCCTACGAGCAGTACTTC CASSLDFSYEQYF